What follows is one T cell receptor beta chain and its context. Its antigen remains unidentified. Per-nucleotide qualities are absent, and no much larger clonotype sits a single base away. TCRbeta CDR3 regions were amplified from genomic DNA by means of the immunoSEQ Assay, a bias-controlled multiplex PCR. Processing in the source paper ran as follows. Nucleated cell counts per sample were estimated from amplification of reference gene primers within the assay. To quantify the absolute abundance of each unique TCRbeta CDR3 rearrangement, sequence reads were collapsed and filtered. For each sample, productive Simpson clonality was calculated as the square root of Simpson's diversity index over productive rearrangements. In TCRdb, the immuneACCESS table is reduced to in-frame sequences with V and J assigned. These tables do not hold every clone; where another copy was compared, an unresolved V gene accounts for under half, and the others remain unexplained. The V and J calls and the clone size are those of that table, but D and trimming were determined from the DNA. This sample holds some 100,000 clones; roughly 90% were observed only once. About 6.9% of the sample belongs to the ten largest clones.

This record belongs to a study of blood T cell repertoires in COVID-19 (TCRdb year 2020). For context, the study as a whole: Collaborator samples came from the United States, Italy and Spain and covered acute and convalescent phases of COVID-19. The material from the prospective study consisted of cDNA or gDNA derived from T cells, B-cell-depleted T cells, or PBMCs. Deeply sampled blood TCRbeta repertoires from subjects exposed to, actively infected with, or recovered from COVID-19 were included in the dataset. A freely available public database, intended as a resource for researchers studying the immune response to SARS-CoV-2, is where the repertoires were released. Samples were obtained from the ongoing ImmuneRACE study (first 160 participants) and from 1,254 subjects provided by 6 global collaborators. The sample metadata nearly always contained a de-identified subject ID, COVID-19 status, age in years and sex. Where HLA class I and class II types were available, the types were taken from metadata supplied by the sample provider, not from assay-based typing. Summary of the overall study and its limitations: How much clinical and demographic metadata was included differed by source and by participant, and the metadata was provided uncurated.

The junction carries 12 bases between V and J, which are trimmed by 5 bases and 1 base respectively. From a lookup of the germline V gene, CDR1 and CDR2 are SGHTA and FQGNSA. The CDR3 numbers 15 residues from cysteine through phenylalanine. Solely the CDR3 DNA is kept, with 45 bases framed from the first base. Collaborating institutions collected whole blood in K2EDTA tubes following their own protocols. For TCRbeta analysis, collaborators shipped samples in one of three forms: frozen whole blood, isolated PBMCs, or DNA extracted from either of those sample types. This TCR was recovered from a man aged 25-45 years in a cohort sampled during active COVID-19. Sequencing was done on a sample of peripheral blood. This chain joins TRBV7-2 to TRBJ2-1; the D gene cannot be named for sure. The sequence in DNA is TGTGCCAGCAGCGACTTCACCACATCCTACAATGAGCAGTTCTTC. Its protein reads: CASSDFTTSYNEQFF. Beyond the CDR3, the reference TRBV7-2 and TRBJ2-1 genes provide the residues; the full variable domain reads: GAGVSQSPSNKVTEKGKDVELRCDPISGHTALYWYRQSLGQGLEFLIYFQGNSAPDKSGLPSDRFSAERTGGSVSTLTIQRTQQEDSAVYLCASSDFTTSYNEQFFGPGTRLTVL.